Below are 28 T cell receptor beta chains sequenced from a single sample in a study of beta chain features in type 1 diabetes. Isolated RNA was reverse transcribed in full, so expressed TCRB transcripts were sequenced. Only in-frame clones appear in the TCRdb table, and some are missing; sequencing was by immunoSEQ multiplex PCR. Of over 700,000 clones in the sample, under 20% were seen once. Sequenced input: naive CD4+ T cells from blood. Every receptor here comes from a woman under 30 in good health.

To note about this clone: Compared with germline, one end of the junction differs, possibly owing to a read error. The chain links TRBV6-5 to TRBJ1-2, with a possible D match to TRBD1 (5 bases). CDR1 is MNHEY, CDR2 SVGAGI, per germline. The CDR3 loop spans 14 amino acids. The CDR3 coding sequence is TGTGCCATCAGTGCCACGGACACGGAGAATGGCTACACCTTC. It yields the protein CAISATDTENGYTF.

This clone has more than one count but fewer than ten. The chain employs TRBV6-4 and TRBJ1-1; 8 bases fit TRBD1. V gave up 10 bases and J gave up 1 base; unmatched junction bases: 8. Per the germline V gene, CDR1 is MRHNA and CDR2 is SNTAGT. The CDR3 extends over 14 amino acids. CDR3 bases: TGTGCCATCAGGCAGGGGGCAGGGAACACTGAAGCTTTCTTT. Its translation is CAIRQGAGNTEAFF.

This clone was counted between two and nine times. CDR3 loop: CASSFLTGGLTGELFF. The CDR3 DNA reads as TGCGCCAGCAGCTTTCTTACTGGCGGGCTTACCGGGGAGCTGTTTTTT. The chain couples TRBV5-1 to TRBJ2-2; maybe TRBD2 (5 bases). V shed 2 bases and J shed 5 bases, with 16 bases lying between them. The CDR3 length is 16 residues. Germline loops: CDR1 SGHRS, CDR2 YFSETQ.

The genes are TRBV6-5 and TRBJ2-7; 8 bases align to TRBD2. Trimming took 4 bases from V and 4 from J; bases not matched to a gene: 9. The CDR3 has 15 residues. CDR1 MNHEY and CDR2 SVGAGI come from the germline V gene. DNA for the CDR3: TGTGCCAGCAGTTCTACTGTAGCGGGGACATACGAGCAGTACTTC. It specifies CASSSTVAGTYEQYF.

This chain links TRBV7-6 with TRBJ2-3, with 13 positions matching TRBD2. CDR1 and CDR2 from the germline V gene are SGHVS and FNYEAQ. Trimming took 5 bases from V and 6 from J; bases not matched to a gene: 14. The CDR3 is 18 residues long. CDR3 nucleotide sequence: TGTGCCAGCAGCCCGGGACTAGCGGGACTCGTCATTTTGGATACGCAGTATTTT. Translation gives CASSPGLAGLVILDTQYF.

This clone was detected only a few times. The V call is TRBV9, the J call TRBJ2-2; TRBD2 might be the D (5 bases). Per the germline V gene, CDR1 is SGDLS and CDR2 is YYNGEE. CDR3 length: 16 amino acids. Trimming shortened V by 0 bases and J by 1 base, and 10 bases separated the two germline ends. The CDR3 DNA reads as TGTGCCAGCAGCGTAGGAGGGCCCTTGAACACCGGGGAGCTGTTTTTT. It codes for CASSVGGPLNTGELFF.

V is TRBV10-3 and J is TRBJ1-4; 9 bases fit TRBD1. The germline V gene has CDR1 ENHRY and CDR2 SYGVKD. With V trimmed by 6 bases and J by 5 bases, 7 bases remained unmatched. The CDR3 has 15 residues. Written as DNA, the CDR3 is TGTGCCATCAGCCCAATCGGGACAGGGAATGAAAAACTGTTTTTT. Translated: CAISPIGTGNEKLFF.

The chain carries TRBV10-3 and TRBJ1-5; possible D gene TRBD1, 5 bases. Trimming cost V 8 bases and J 0 bases, with 11 bases left between them. Germline lookup yields CDR1 ENHRY and CDR2 SYGVKD. The CDR3 is 14 amino acids. The CDR3 coding sequence is TGTGCCATCGCCGGAGGGGATAGCAATCAGCCCCAGCATTTT. Translation gives CAIAGGDSNQPQHF.

The chain couples TRBV28 to TRBJ2-1; perhaps TRBD1 as D (6 bases). From germline, CDR1 is MDHEN and CDR2 SYDVKM. CDR3 length equals 14 residues. The germline V and J ends were trimmed by 5 bases and 5 bases, with 13 bases remaining between them. The CDR3 loop is CASSPARDNNEQFF. The CDR3 DNA reads TGTGCCAGCAGTCCCGCCCGGGACAACAATGAGCAGTTCTTC.

This clone has more than one count but fewer than ten. The gene calls are TRBV28 and TRBJ2-2; the match to TRBD2 covers 9 bases. Germline lookup yields CDR1 MDHEN and CDR2 SYDVKM. Trimming removed 4 bases from V and 8 bases from J; junction bases left unmatched: 11. There are 16 residues in the CDR3. CDR3 nucleotide sequence: TGTGCCAGCAGTTCCAGAGCGGGAGGAGTAACGGGGGAGCTGTTTTTT. The encoded protein is CASSSRAGGVTGELFF.

In this sample, this clone turned up a few times. Germline and junction disagree at one end, which may indicate a read error. J is TRBJ2-7 and V is TRBV7-7; D might be TRBD1 (6 bases). The CDR3 loop spans 13 amino acids. CDR1 is SSHAT, CDR2 FNYEAQ, per germline (reference sequence). The CDR3: CASSLHQGNEQYF. The CDR3 DNA reads TGTGCTAGCAGCTTACACCAGGGGAACGAGCAGTACTTC.

This chain connects TRBV5-4 to TRBJ1-2, with D unclear. The V gene's germline CDR1 is SGHNT and CDR2 YYREEE (reference sequence). The CDR3 length is 15 residues. V shed 0 bases and J shed 4 bases, with 13 bases lying between them. The CDR3 DNA reads as TGTGCCAGCAGCTTGGTATCGGAGGGTACCTATGGCTACACCTTC. Encoded protein: CASSLVSEGTYGYTF.

This clone was detected only a few times. The CDR3 region is CASSPREGGYETQYF. The CDR3 DNA reads TGTGCCAGCAGCCCCCGGGAAGGGGGATATGAGACCCAGTACTTC. The chain is built from TRBV9 and TRBJ2-5; possible D gene TRBD1, 6 bases. V gave up 4 bases and J gave up 5 bases, with 18 bases separating them. Germline CDR1 is SGDLS and CDR2 is YYNGEE. The CDR3 extends over 15 amino acids.

This clone turned up a few times. The chain uses TRBV7-9 and TRBJ2-7; D gene uncertain. The CDR3 has 14 residues. The germline CDR1 and CDR2 sequences are SEHNR and FQNEAQ (reference sequence). V lost 1 base, J lost 3 bases, and 10 bases lay in between. The CDR3 is CASSLGSRVYEQYF. CDR3 in DNA: TGTGCCAGCAGCTTAGGTAGTCGGGTCTACGAGCAGTACTTC. The full variable domain, in which reference TRBV7-9 and TRBJ2-7 provide the parts outside the CDR3, is DTGVSQNPRHKITKRGQNVTFRCDPISEHNRLYWYRQTLGQGPEFLTYFQNEAQLEKSRLLSDRFSAERPKGSFSTLEIQRTEQGDSAMYLCASSLGSRVYEQYFGPGTRLTVT.

The DNA for the CDR3 is TGTGCCAGTAGTATAGGCCAGGGACGGACTGAAGCTTTCTTT. This codes for CASSIGQGRTEAFF. The J gene is TRBJ1-1, the V gene TRBV19; perhaps TRBD1 as D (5 bases). This CDR3 is built from 14 residues. Germline CDR1 is LNHDA and CDR2 is SQIVND (reference sequence). Trimming cost V 1 base and J 5 bases, with 11 bases left between them.

This chain connects TRBV5-1 to TRBJ2-3; 9 nucleotides align to TRBD2. V lost 3 bases to trimming and J lost 2 bases; unmatched junction nucleotides: 7. CDR1 is SGHRS and CDR2 is YFSETQ in the germline V gene. The CDR3 covers 16 residues. CDR3 bases: TGCGCCAGCAGCTGGGCCCTAGCGGGGTCCACAGATACGCAGTATTTT. This sequence encodes CASSWALAGSTDTQYF.

The genes are TRBV6-1 and TRBJ2-1; the D gene could be TRBD1 or TRBD2 (6 bases each). Germline V gives CDR1 MNHNS, CDR2 SASEGT. V was trimmed by 2 bases and J by 7 bases, leaving 12 bases between them. CDR3 length: 14 amino acids. The CDR3 is CASSEIGGGNEQFF. Written as DNA, the CDR3 is TGTGCCAGCAGTGAAATAGGGGGAGGAAATGAGCAGTTCTTC.

The chain recombines TRBV18 with TRBJ2-7; 7 bases match TRBD2. The trim removed 8 bases at V and 4 bases at J, leaving 8 bases unmatched. The CDR3 contains 13 residues. Germline assignment: CDR1 KGHSH and CDR2 LQKENI. CDR3 coding DNA: TGTGCCAGCACGAGCGGGGCGAAGTACGAGCAGTACTTC. It translates to CASTSGAKYEQYF. The entire variable domain, with the rest obtained from reference TRBV18 and TRBJ2-7, is as follows: NAGVMQNPRHLVRRRGQEARLRCSPMKGHSHVYWYRQLPEEGLKFMVYLQKENIIDESGMPKERFSAEFPKEGPSILRIQQVVRGDSAAYFCASTSGAKYEQYFGPGTRLTVT.

This clone showed up just a few times. DNA for the CDR3: TGTGCCAGTACTCGACAGGGTACAGCCAATGAGCAGTTCTTC. It codes for CASTRQGTANEQFF. V gene TRBV27 combines with J gene TRBJ2-1, with TRBD1 identical over 7 bases. This CDR3 has 14 residues. Germline CDR1 and CDR2: MNHEY and SMNVEV (reference sequence). With 9 bases clipped from V and 6 bases from J, the junction kept 11 bases outside the gene matches.

The chain combines TRBV7-2 with TRBJ2-7; TRBD2 aligns across 7 bases. The CDR3 loop spans 13 amino acids. The V gene's germline CDR1 is SGHTA and CDR2 FQGNSA. V lost 1 base and J lost 7; bases outside the gene matches: 4. Here the CDR3 DNA reads TGTGCCAGCAGCTTAGTGGCGGGAGAAGAGCAGTACTTC. Translating it yields CASSLVAGEEQYF.

This clone was seen more than once but under ten times. The sample holds other DNA sequences that translate to the same CDR3. CDR3 bases: TGCGCCAGCAGCTTGGACTATGGTCAGCCCCAGCATTTT. Translated, it gives CASSLDYGQPQHF. The gene calls are TRBV5-1 and TRBJ1-5; D ambiguous. This CDR3 region has 13 residues. V lost 0 bases and J lost 6, with 7 bases in between. Germline loops: CDR1 SGHRS, CDR2 YFSETQ.

V and J are TRBV7-2 and TRBJ2-3; 9 positions agree with TRBD2. Germline CDR1 and CDR2: SGHTA and FQGNSA. The J segment lost 2 bases and the V segment lost 4 bases, leaving 7 bases of the junction unmatched. The length of the CDR3 is 16 residues. The CDR3 here is CASSSIIAGATDTQYF. CDR3 in DNA: TGTGCCAGCAGCTCAATTATAGCGGGGGCCACAGATACGCAGTATTTT.

This clone was found a few times. The rearrangement links TRBV15 to TRBJ2-7, with TRBD2 matching over 14 bases. There are 15 residues in the CDR3. Germline-derived CDR1 and CDR2 are LNHNV and YYDKDF (reference sequence). J lost 4 bases, V lost 1 base, and 0 bases had no gene match. The CDR3 nucleotides are TGTGCCACCAGCAGAGGGACTAGCGGGAGGTACGAGCAGTACTTC. It specifies CATSRGTSGRYEQYF.

This clone was found many times. The chain combines TRBV19 with TRBJ2-1; no definite D call. Germline loops: CDR1 LNHDA, CDR2 SQIVND (reference sequence). CDR3 length: 10 amino acids. V lost 11 bases, J lost 10 bases, and 12 bases lay in between. The CDR3 here is CAQNPDEQFF. CDR3 sequence (DNA): TGTGCCCAAAACCCCGACGAGCAGTTCTTC.

The chain links TRBV6-6 to TRBJ2-6, with D unresolved. Between the trimmed V and J ends, which lost 4 bases and 0 bases, there was a span of 10 bases. Germline CDR1 reads MNHNY; CDR2 reads SVGAGI (reference sequence). The CDR3 runs to 16 residues. CDR3 nucleotides: TGTGCCAGCAGTTTTCATCCGGCCTCTGGGGCCAACGTCCTGACTTTC. Translation: CASSFHPASGANVLTF.

This clone turned up a few times. Other DNA sequences within the sample encode an identical CDR3. The chain links TRBV7-9 to TRBJ1-5; TRBD1 aligns across 7 bases. The CDR3 runs 13 residues. V was pared by 3 bases and J by 4 bases, with 0 bases of the junction left unmatched. Germline V lookup: CDR1 SEHNR, CDR2 FQNEAQ (reference sequence). The CDR3 nucleotides are TGTGCCAGCAGCTTGACAGGGAATCAGCCCCAGCATTTT. Amino acids: CASSLTGNQPQHF.

This clone turned up a few times. This chain uses TRBV28 with TRBJ2-7; TRBD1 matches at 8 bases. V dropped 10 bases and J dropped 3; count of bases not matched to a gene: 17. Germline CDR1 MDHEN, CDR2 SYDVKM. The CDR3 extends over 16 amino acids. The CDR3 protein is CATNRGSTGAHYEQYF. CDR3 nucleotides: TGTGCCACCAATCGGGGTTCGACAGGGGCACACTACGAGCAGTACTTC.

This clone has more than one count but fewer than ten. The chain carries TRBV7-6 and TRBJ2-7; D is possibly TRBD1 (6 bases). The CDR3 length is 15 residues. Germline V gene lookup returns CDR1 SGHVS and CDR2 FNYEAQ. V gave up 3 bases and J gave up 2 bases, with 14 bases separating them. The CDR3 region has the DNA TGTGCCAGCAGCTTTCGTCAGGGGACCCCCTACGAGCAGTACTTC. Protein sequence: CASSFRQGTPYEQYF.